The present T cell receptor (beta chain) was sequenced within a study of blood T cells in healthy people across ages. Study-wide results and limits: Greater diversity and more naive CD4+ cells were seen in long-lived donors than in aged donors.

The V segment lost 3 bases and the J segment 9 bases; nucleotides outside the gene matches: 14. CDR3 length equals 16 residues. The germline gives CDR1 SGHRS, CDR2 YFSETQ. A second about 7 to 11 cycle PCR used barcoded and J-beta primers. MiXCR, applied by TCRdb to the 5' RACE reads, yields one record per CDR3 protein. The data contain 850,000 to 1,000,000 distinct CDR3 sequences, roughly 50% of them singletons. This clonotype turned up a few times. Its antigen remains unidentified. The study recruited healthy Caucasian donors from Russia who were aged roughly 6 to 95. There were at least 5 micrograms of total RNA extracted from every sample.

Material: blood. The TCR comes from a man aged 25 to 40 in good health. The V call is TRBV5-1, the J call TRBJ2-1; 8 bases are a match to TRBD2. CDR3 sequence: CASSYSGVAGTTEQFF. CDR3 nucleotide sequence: TGCGCCAGCAGCTACTCCGGGGTAGCGGGGACGACTGAGCAGTTCTTC. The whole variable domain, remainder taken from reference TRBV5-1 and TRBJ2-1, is KAGVTQTPRYLIKTRGQQVTLSCSPISGHRSVSWYQQTPGQGLQFLFEYFSETQRNKGNFPGRFSGRQFSNSRSEMNVSTLELGDSALYLCASSYSGVAGTTEQFFGPGTRLTVL.